The rows below give T cell receptor beta chains drawn from one sample of a study of regulatory T cells in long-lasting Graves disease. TCRdb used MiXCR to reprocess the multiplex PCR reads, holding one entry per CDR3 protein. The sample holds roughly 500,000 distinct CDR3 sequences, approximately 13% seen once. This sample was also put to use in a study of T cells in Graves' hyperthyroidism and ophthalmopathy.

The specimen comprised peripheral blood mononuclear cells (PBMCs), sampled at new diagnosis, from a patient treated with antithyroid drugs. These TCRs come from a young man with Graves disease. CDR3s include the opening cysteine and the closing phenylalanine or tryptophan. A D gene is named only where the DNA matches it firmly. Clone size appears in some rows only: once, few, many, or a class for an expanded clone.

V gene: TRBV6-2/TRBV6-3
D gene: -
clone size: few
J gene: TRBJ1-5
CDR3 protein: CASSYTGLNQPQHF
CDR3 DNA: TGTGCCAGCAGTTACACAGGGTTAAATCAGCCCCAGCATTTT

V gene: TRBV4-1
D gene: -
clone size: few
J gene: TRBJ2-7
CDR3 protein: CASSQEHSPLREQYF
CDR3 DNA: TGCGCCAGCAGCCAAGAACACAGCCCCCTGCGCGAGCAGTACTTC

V gene: TRBV9
D gene: TRBD2
clone size: few
J gene: TRBJ2-2
CDR3 protein: CASSRSGRDTGELFF
CDR3 DNA: TGTGCCAGCAGTCGCAGCGGGAGGGACACCGGGGAGCTGTTTTTT

V gene: TRBV6-1
D gene: TRBD2
clone size: many
J gene: TRBJ2-1
CDR3 protein: CASSRRLAGGNEQFF
CDR3 DNA: TGTGCCAGCAGTCGAAGACTAGCGGGCGGAAATGAGCAGTTCTTC

V gene: TRBV27
D gene: -
clone size: many
J gene: TRBJ1-1
CDR3 protein: CASSRSRGASVNTEAFF
CDR3 DNA: TGTGCCAGCAGTCGCTCCAGGGGCGCCTCGGTGAACACTGAAGCTTTCTTT

V gene: TRBV14
D gene: -
clone size: few
J gene: TRBJ2-5
CDR3 protein: CASSGASETQYF
CDR3 DNA: TGTGCCAGCTCCGGGGCCTCCGAGACCCAGTACTTC

V gene: TRBV29-1
D gene: -
clone size: few
J gene: TRBJ1-5
CDR3 protein: CSVEFDNQPQHF
CDR3 DNA: TGCAGCGTTGAGTTTGACAATCAGCCCCAGCATTTT

V gene: TRBV6-1
D gene: -
clone size: many
J gene: TRBJ2-4
CDR3 protein: CASSVQQGNQYF
CDR3 DNA: TGTGCCAGCAGTGTACAACAGGGCAATCAGTACTTC

V gene: TRBV29-1
D gene: TRBD2
clone size: many
J gene: TRBJ2-1
CDR3 protein: CSVVKREAYNEQFF
CDR3 DNA: TGCAGCGTTGTTAAGCGGGAGGCTTACAATGAGCAGTTCTTC

V gene: TRBV20-1
D gene: -
clone size: -
J gene: TRBJ2-5
CDR3 protein: CSARVEGQETQYF
CDR3 DNA: TGCAGTGCTAGAGTGGAGGGACAAGAGACCCAGTACTTC

V gene: TRBV5-1
D gene: -
clone size: few
J gene: TRBJ2-2
CDR3 protein: CASSEDLNTGELFF
CDR3 DNA: TGCGCCAGCAGTGAGGACCTGAACACCGGGGAGCTGTTTTTT

V gene: TRBV18
D gene: -
clone size: many
J gene: TRBJ2-5
CDR3 protein: CASSPPGIQTQYF
CDR3 DNA: TGTGCCAGCTCACCACCAGGGATCCAGACCCAGTACTTC

V gene: TRBV28
D gene: TRBD2
clone size: many
J gene: TRBJ2-5
CDR3 protein: CASNEPGTSSIAQYF
CDR3 DNA: TGTGCCAGCAACGAACCCGGGACTAGCTCAATTGCCCAGTACTTC

V gene: TRBV27
D gene: -
clone size: many
J gene: TRBJ2-5
CDR3 protein: CASSPYSSVGEKETQYF
CDR3 DNA: TGTGCCAGCAGTCCCTACTCTAGCGTAGGGGAAAAAGAGACCCAGTACTTC

V gene: TRBV7-9
D gene: -
clone size: few
J gene: TRBJ2-1
CDR3 protein: CASSLAYRGGNEQFF
CDR3 DNA: TGTGCCAGCAGCTTAGCCTACAGGGGAGGCAATGAGCAGTTCTTC

V gene: TRBV4-2
D gene: TRBD2
clone size: -
J gene: TRBJ2-2
CDR3 protein: CASSQAPGGAGTNTGELFF
CDR3 DNA: TGTGCCAGCAGTCAAGCCCCGGGGGGTGCGGGGACGAACACCGGGGAGCTGTTTTTT

V gene: TRBV19
D gene: -
clone size: many
J gene: TRBJ2-3
CDR3 protein: CASSPGTTYSTDTQYF
CDR3 DNA: TGTGCCAGTAGCCCGGGGACCACTTATAGCACAGATACGCAGTATTTT

V gene: TRBV11-2
D gene: -
clone size: -
J gene: TRBJ1-2
CDR3 protein: CASSLRAEGGYTF
CDR3 DNA: TGTGCCAGCAGCTTAAGGGCAGAGGGTGGCTACACCTTC

V gene: TRBV9
D gene: -
clone size: few
J gene: TRBJ2-3
CDR3 protein: CASSVATADTQYF
CDR3 DNA: TGTGCCAGCAGCGTGGCTACGGCAGATACGCAGTATTTT

V gene: TRBV30
D gene: -
clone size: -
J gene: TRBJ2-7
CDR3 protein: CAWSGNEQYF
CDR3 DNA: TGTGCCTGGAGTGGCAACGAGCAGTACTTC

V gene: TRBV20-1
D gene: TRBD1
clone size: many
J gene: TRBJ2-3
CDR3 protein: CSARQDRSTDTQYF
CDR3 DNA: TGCAGTGCTAGGCAGGACAGGAGCACAGATACGCAGTATTTT

V gene: TRBV24-1
D gene: TRBD2
clone size: many
J gene: TRBJ2-2
CDR3 protein: CATSDRLAGGPGELFF
CDR3 DNA: TGTGCCACCAGTGACCGACTAGCGGGAGGGCCTGGGGAGCTGTTTTTT

V gene: TRBV12-3/TRBV12-4
D gene: -
clone size: many
J gene: TRBJ1-6
CDR3 protein: CASSRRVYNSPLHF
CDR3 DNA: TGTGCCAGCAGCCGCCGCGTCTACAATTCACCCCTCCACTTT

V gene: TRBV29-1
D gene: -
clone size: few
J gene: TRBJ1-1
CDR3 protein: CSASWTPLNTEAFF
CDR3 DNA: TGCAGCGCCTCCTGGACCCCATTGAACACTGAAGCTTTCTTT

V gene: TRBV2
D gene: TRBD2
clone size: few
J gene: TRBJ2-3
CDR3 protein: CASSEGYSSGRADTQYF
CDR3 DNA: TGTGCCAGCAGTGAAGGCTACTCCAGCGGGAGAGCAGATACGCAGTATTTT

V gene: TRBV18
D gene: TRBD1
clone size: many
J gene: TRBJ1-1
CDR3 protein: CASSPETGGIFVNTEAFF
CDR3 DNA: TGTGCCAGCTCACCCGAAACAGGGGGGATTTTCGTGAACACTGAAGCTTTCTTT

V gene: TRBV11-2
D gene: TRBD2
clone size: many
J gene: TRBJ2-7
CDR3 protein: CASNLLGLAAYEQYF
CDR3 DNA: TGTGCCAGCAACCTGCTCGGGCTAGCGGCATACGAGCAGTACTTC

V gene: TRBV24-1
D gene: TRBD2
clone size: few
J gene: TRBJ2-3
CDR3 protein: CATSDFPRLGRTDTQYF
CDR3 DNA: TGTGCCACCAGTGATTTCCCCCGCCTCGGGAGGACAGATACGCAGTATTTT

V gene: TRBV5-1
D gene: -
clone size: few
J gene: TRBJ2-1
CDR3 protein: CASTFLRSSYNEQFF
CDR3 DNA: TGCGCCAGCACCTTTCTCAGGAGCTCCTACAATGAGCAGTTCTTC

V gene: TRBV6-1
D gene: -
clone size: many
J gene: TRBJ1-5
CDR3 protein: CASSPTDRPSNQPQHF
CDR3 DNA: TGTGCCAGCAGTCCGACCGACAGGCCGAGCAATCAGCCCCAGCATTTT

V gene: TRBV30
D gene: TRBD2
clone size: -
J gene: TRBJ2-7
CDR3 protein: CAWSVKTSGTYEQYF
CDR3 DNA: TGTGCCTGGAGTGTTAAGACTAGCGGAACCTACGAGCAGTACTTC

V gene: TRBV7-9
D gene: -
clone size: many
J gene: TRBJ2-5
CDR3 protein: CASSFRDLETQYF
CDR3 DNA: TGTGCCAGCAGCTTCAGGGATCTAGAGACCCAGTACTTC

V gene: TRBV20-1
D gene: -
clone size: many
J gene: TRBJ2-1
CDR3 protein: CSAGRPNEQFF
CDR3 DNA: TGCAGTGCTGGCCGCCCCAATGAGCAGTTCTTC

V gene: TRBV16
D gene: -
clone size: -
J gene: TRBJ2-7
CDR3 protein: CASSQAGTGKNEQYF
CDR3 DNA: TGTGCCAGCAGCCAAGCCGGGACGGGGAAGAACGAGCAGTACTTC

V gene: TRBV7-3
D gene: -
clone size: -
J gene: TRBJ2-7
CDR3 protein: CASSLNPGPYEQYF
CDR3 DNA: TGTGCCAGCAGCTTAAATCCGGGTCCCTACGAGCAGTACTTC

V gene: TRBV3-1
D gene: -
clone size: few
J gene: TRBJ2-1
CDR3 protein: CASAPNGGGGYNEQFF
CDR3 DNA: TGTGCCAGCGCACCAAACGGGGGAGGGGGTTACAATGAGCAGTTCTTC

V gene: TRBV20-1
D gene: -
clone size: many
J gene: TRBJ2-7
CDR3 protein: CSARDSGRSMLAYEQYF
CDR3 DNA: TGCAGTGCTAGAGATTCAGGACGCTCGATGCTTGCCTACGAGCAGTACTTC

V gene: TRBV20-1
D gene: -
clone size: many
J gene: TRBJ1-2
CDR3 protein: CSASIQGYTF
CDR3 DNA: TGCAGTGCTAGCATTCAGGGCTACACCTTC

V gene: TRBV11-2
D gene: -
clone size: many
J gene: TRBJ2-6
CDR3 protein: CASSWVSGANVLTF
CDR3 DNA: TGTGCCAGCAGCTGGGTATCTGGGGCCAACGTCCTGACTTTC

V gene: TRBV18
D gene: -
clone size: few
J gene: TRBJ1-1
CDR3 protein: CASSPSLSTTEAFF
CDR3 DNA: TGTGCCAGCTCACCGAGCCTAAGTACCACTGAAGCTTTCTTT

V gene: TRBV7-6
D gene: TRBD2
clone size: few
J gene: TRBJ2-2
CDR3 protein: CASSSGGGELFF
CDR3 DNA: TGTGCCAGCAGCTCCGGGGGGGGGGAGCTGTTTTTT

V gene: TRBV29-1
D gene: TRBD1
clone size: many
J gene: TRBJ1-2
CDR3 protein: CSVEPGQGDYGYTF
CDR3 DNA: TGCAGCGTCGAGCCGGGACAGGGTGACTATGGCTACACCTTC

V gene: TRBV28
D gene: TRBD1
clone size: many
J gene: TRBJ2-7
CDR3 protein: CASRSGPGQLYEQYF
CDR3 DNA: TGTGCCAGCCGCTCAGGCCCGGGACAGCTCTACGAGCAGTACTTC

V gene: TRBV29-1
D gene: -
clone size: many
J gene: TRBJ2-5
CDR3 protein: CSAADRHQETQYF
CDR3 DNA: TGCAGCGCGGCCGACAGGCATCAAGAGACCCAGTACTTC

V gene: TRBV27
D gene: TRBD1
clone size: -
J gene: TRBJ2-7
CDR3 protein: CASSLTGFTYEQYF
CDR3 DNA: TGTGCCAGCAGTTTGACAGGGTTTACCTACGAGCAGTACTTC

V gene: TRBV24-1
D gene: -
clone size: many
J gene: TRBJ2-7
CDR3 protein: CATSDSDTYEQYF
CDR3 DNA: TGTGCCACCAGTGACTCGGACACCTACGAGCAGTACTTC

V gene: TRBV29-1
D gene: TRBD1
clone size: many
J gene: TRBJ1-1
CDR3 protein: CSVGGDRGSTEAFF
CDR3 DNA: TGCAGCGTTGGTGGGGACAGGGGATCCACTGAAGCTTTCTTT

V gene: TRBV2
D gene: -
clone size: many
J gene: TRBJ2-5
CDR3 protein: CASSARGGAYQETQYF
CDR3 DNA: TGTGCCAGCAGTGCTCGTGGGGGCGCGTACCAAGAGACCCAGTACTTC

V gene: TRBV27
D gene: -
clone size: many
J gene: TRBJ1-1
CDR3 protein: CASSLRVGNTEAFF
CDR3 DNA: TGTGCCAGCAGTTTAAGGGTGGGGAACACTGAAGCTTTCTTT

V gene: TRBV12-3/TRBV12-4
D gene: TRBD1
clone size: many
J gene: TRBJ1-4
CDR3 protein: CASSATGGPNEKLFF
CDR3 DNA: TGTGCCAGCAGTGCTACAGGGGGGCCTAATGAAAAACTGTTTTTT